These 24 T cell receptor beta chains were sequenced from one sample in a study of technical replicates of blood from a few donors. Repertoires were generated with immunoSEQ multiplex PCR, while TCRdb's copy carries only in-frame clones and drops some. The table has about 81,000 clones, over 75% seen once. The sequenced sample consisted of PBMCs. These TCRs come from a human donor in good health. Some clones in this sample may be carry-over from other donors' samples.

The gene calls are TRBV7-6 and TRBJ2-5; a weak D match, TRBD2 (5 bases). The CDR3 is made up of 15 amino acids. V gave up 5 bases and J gave up 2 bases, with 15 bases separating them. Germline V lookup: CDR1 SGHVS, CDR2 FNYEAQ. The CDR3 loop is CASSQPPGKQETQYF. Written as DNA, the CDR3 is TGTGCCAGCAGCCAGCCCCCGGGAAAACAAGAGACCCAGTACTTC. The full variable domain, its missing parts supplied by reference TRBV7-6 and TRBJ2-5, is GAGVSQSPRYKVTKRGQDVALRCDPISGHVSLYWYRQALGQGPEFLTYFNYEAQQDKSGLPNDRFSAERPEGSISTLTIQRTEQRDSAMYRCASSQPPGKQETQYFGPGTRLLVL.

V gene TRBV7-2 combines with J gene TRBJ1-5; no definite D call. V was clipped by 2 bases and J by 6 bases, with 8 bases between them. The CDR3 contains 13 residues. Looked up from germline, CDR1 is SGHTA and CDR2 is FQGNSA. The CDR3: CASSLMYGQPQHF. The CDR3 region has the DNA TGTGCCAGCAGCTTAATGTACGGTCAGCCCCAGCATTTT. The whole variable domain, filled in from reference TRBV7-2 and TRBJ1-5, reads GAGVSQSPSNKVTEKGKDVELRCDPISGHTALYWYRQSLGQGLEFLIYFQGNSAPDKSGLPSDRFSAERTGGSVSTLTIQRTQQEDSAVYLCASSLMYGQPQHFGDGTRLSIL.

This rearrangement joins TRBV2 to TRBJ1-1; D ambiguous. V lost 4 bases to trimming and J lost 8 bases, with 11 bases between them. This CDR3 contains 12 residues. From germline, CDR1 is SNHLY and CDR2 FYNNEI. The chain's CDR3 is CASSVMATEAFF. CDR3 DNA sequence: TGTGCCAGCAGTGTTATGGCCACGGAAGCTTTCTTT. Complete variable domain (other parts from reference TRBV2 and TRBJ1-1): EPEVTQTPSHQVTQMGQEVILRCVPISNHLYFYWYRQILGQKVEFLVSFYNNEISEKSEIFDDQFSVERPDGSNFTLKIRSTKLEDSAMYFCASSVMATEAFFGQGTRLTVV.

The V call is TRBV30, the J call TRBJ1-1; D is unclear. Germline values: CDR1 GTSNPN, CDR2 SVGIG (reference sequence). The V gene lost 2 bases and the J gene lost 0 bases, with 4 bases spanning the gap. The CDR3 sequence is 12 residues long. The CDR3: CAWSPVNTEAFF. CDR3 coding DNA: TGTGCCTGGAGTCCGGTGAACACTGAAGCTTTCTTT.

CDR3 protein: CASSQDRRGGSPLHF. Here the CDR3 DNA reads TGCGCCAGCAGCCAAGATCGGAGGGGCGGATCACCCCTCCACTTT. This chain joins TRBV4-3 and TRBJ1-6; D is perhaps TRBD1 (5 bases). The CDR3 covers 15 residues. V was pared by 0 bases and J by 10 bases, with 13 bases between. Germline lookup yields CDR1 LGHNA and CDR2 YSLEER.

This clone came up many times. The rearrangement joins TRBV4-2 to TRBJ2-3; possibly TRBD2 for D (5 bases). CDR3 size: 15 residues. V lost 1 base, J lost 4 bases, and 12 bases lay in between. Germline loops: CDR1 LGHNA, CDR2 YNFKEQ. The CDR3 nucleotides read TGTGCCAGCAGCCAAGCCGGGGAACCCTCAGATACGCAGTATTTT. Translation: CASSQAGEPSDTQYF.

In this sample, this clone turned up once. The chain has TRBV6-1 and TRBJ1-5, with TRBD1 identical over 9 bases. With 8 bases clipped from V and 6 bases from J, the junction kept 5 bases outside the gene matches. CDR1 and CDR2 (germline): MNHNS, SASEGT. The CDR3 runs to 13 residues. CDR3 in DNA: TGTGCCAGCTTGGACAGGGGTGGTCAGCCCCAGCATTTT. Its protein product is CASLDRGGQPQHF.

V gene TRBV5-8 combines with J gene TRBJ1-2; TRBD1 is a possible D gene (5 bases). Trimming left V 5 bases short and J 2 bases short, with 13 bases between. The CDR3 length is 14 residues. CDR1 SGHTS and CDR2 YDEGEE come from the germline V gene. CDR3: CASSRGAVNYGYTF. The CDR3 DNA reads TGTGCCAGCAGTCGCGGGGCGGTCAACTATGGCTACACCTTC.

V is TRBV5-1 and J is TRBJ2-7; D is possibly TRBD2 (6 bases). Germline V gene data show CDR1 as SGHRS and CDR2 as YFSETQ. V shed 4 bases and J shed 4 bases, with 12 bases lying between them. This CDR3 is 13 amino acids long. CDR3 residues: CASSPGRGYEQYF. CDR3 coding DNA: TGCGCCAGCAGCCCGGGACGGGGGTACGAGCAGTACTTC.

The rearrangement links TRBV6-1 to TRBJ2-5, with D possibly being TRBD2 (6 bases). Germline CDR1 MNHNS, CDR2 SASEGT. The CDR3 runs 19 residues. Trimming pared 0 bases from V and 3 bases from J, leaving 23 bases between. CDR3 nucleotides: TGTGCCAGCAGTGAAGCCGGGTACGGCATTGGGGGGTATGAAGAGACCCAGTACTTC. Protein sequence: CASSEAGYGIGGYEETQYF.

This clone was seen only once. This chain links TRBV2 with TRBJ2-7; possible D gene TRBD1, 7 bases. The CDR3 is 14 amino acids. CDR1 and CDR2 (germline): SNHLY, FYNNEI. The V end lost 10 bases, the J end lost 0 bases, and 16 bases lay between the germline ends. The CDR3 sequence is CATRRDRHSYEQYF. The CDR3 DNA follows: TGTGCCACCAGGCGGGACAGACACTCCTACGAGCAGTACTTC. Full variable domain (rest looked up from reference TRBV2 and TRBJ2-7): EPEVTQTPSHQVTQMGQEVILRCVPISNHLYFYWYRQILGQKVEFLVSFYNNEISEKSEIFDDQFSVERPDGSNFTLKIRSTKLEDSAMYFCATRRDRHSYEQYFGPGTRLTVT.

The CDR3 DNA is TGCGCCAGCAGCCCACAACAGGGGAACCCCCAGTACTTC. Its protein is CASSPQQGNPQYF. The chain carries TRBV4-3 and TRBJ2-7, with TRBD1 matching 7 bases. Germline V gene lookup returns CDR1 LGHNA and CDR2 YSLEER. The CDR3 is 13 amino acids. Trimming cost V 4 bases and J 10 bases; bases outside gene matches: 10.

The CDR3 here is CASSQGRGGKGGELFF. CDR3 DNA sequence: TGCGCCAGCAGCCAAGGGCGGGGGGGCAAGGGCGGGGAGCTGTTTTTT. The chain recombines TRBV4-3 with TRBJ2-2, with TRBD2 identical over 9 bases. This CDR3 contains 16 residues. The germline V gene has CDR1 LGHNA and CDR2 YSLEER. Losses at the gene ends were 1 base for V and 7 bases for J; bases not matched to a gene: 7.

The V call is TRBV9, the J call TRBJ1-2; D unclear. V shed 0 bases and J shed 8 bases, with 14 bases lying between them. This CDR3 spans 14 amino acids. CDR1 and CDR2 (germline): SGDLS, YYNGEE. CDR3 in amino acids: CASSVGTVKRGYTF. The CDR3 region has the DNA TGTGCCAGCAGCGTAGGAACAGTCAAACGGGGCTACACCTTC.

This clone was counted many times. The V gene is TRBV30, the J gene TRBJ1-2, with D tentatively TRBD1 (5 bases). Trimming took 3 bases from V and 8 from J, leaving 16 bases between them. The CDR3 runs 13 residues. The germline V gene encodes CDR1 GTSNPN and CDR2 SVGIG (reference sequence). DNA for the CDR3: TGTGCCTGGAGCCCCGGGGGGGGTAAGGGCTACACCTTC. This sequence encodes CAWSPGGGKGYTF.

CDR3 DNA sequence: TGTGCCATCAGTGAGCCATTCGGGGGTCGAGCTTTCTTT. Translated, it gives CAISEPFGGRAFF. V gene TRBV10-3 combines with J gene TRBJ1-1, with TRBD1 as a possible D gene (5 bases). The CDR3 loop spans 13 amino acids. Germline values: CDR1 ENHRY, CDR2 SYGVKD. V lost 2 bases and J 10 bases, leaving 14 bases between the germline ends.

This clone was counted only a few times. The rearrangement joins TRBV19 to TRBJ2-7, with TRBD2 identical over 9 bases. Trimming removed 2 bases from V and 0 bases from J; junction bases left unmatched: 5. Per the germline V gene, CDR1 is LNHDA and CDR2 is SQIVND (reference sequence). The CDR3 consists of 16 residues. CDR3 nucleotide sequence: TGTGCCAGTAGTATATGGGTAGCGGGAGCCTCCTACGAGCAGTACTTC. This gives the protein CASSIWVAGASYEQYF.

This clone was counted once. V is TRBV29-1 and J is TRBJ2-1, with 9 bases that match TRBD1. Germline CDR1 is SQVTM and CDR2 is ANQGSEA. The CDR3 extends over 12 amino acids. Unmatched junction bases numbered 6, after V lost 6 bases and J lost 9 bases. The CDR3 DNA follows: TGCAGCGTATCGGGACAGGGAGGTGAGCAGTTCTTC. Encoded protein: CSVSGQGGEQFF.

The genes are TRBV30 and TRBJ1-6; D unresolved. The V end was cut by 0 bases, the J end by 10 bases, with 10 bases between. Per the germline V gene, CDR1 is GTSNPN and CDR2 is SVGIG (reference sequence). The CDR3 is 13 residues long. The CDR3, as DNA: TGTGCCTGGAGTGTAGGACGGGAATCACCCCTCCACTTT. This gives the protein CAWSVGRESPLHF.

This sequence joins TRBV14 and TRBJ2-3, with TRBD2 matching over 13 bases. V was clipped by 2 bases and J by 4 bases; unmatched bases: 3. This CDR3 has 16 residues. The V gene's germline CDR1 is SGHDN and CDR2 FVKESK. CDR3 loop: CASSQPTSGGADTQYF. In nucleotides, the CDR3 is TGTGCCAGCAGCCAACCCACTAGCGGGGGGGCAGATACGCAGTATTTT.

In its sample, this clone was seen once. The J gene is TRBJ1-3, the V gene TRBV19; D gene unclear. Trimming pared 8 bases from V and 0 bases from J, leaving 8 bases between. Germline CDR1 LNHDA, CDR2 SQIVND (reference sequence). The CDR3 has 13 amino acids. The CDR3 DNA reads TGTGCCAGTGCGCTGATCTCTGGAAACACCATATATTTT. It specifies CASALISGNTIYF.

The rearrangement uses TRBV18 and TRBJ2-2; a weak D match, TRBD1 (5 bases). There are 15 residues in the CDR3. Germline V gene sequence: CDR1 KGHSH, CDR2 LQKENI. Trimming removed 0 bases from V and 3 bases from J, with 8 bases in between. CDR3 DNA: TGTGCCAGCTCACCACCATCCAGGGACACCGGGGAGCTGTTTTTT. Translation gives CASSPPSRDTGELFF.

In DNA form, the CDR3 reads TGCGCCAGCAGCTTGGCGGATAGGGGAAACGGGGAGCTGTTTTTT. Encoded protein: CASSLADRGNGELFF. V gene TRBV5-1 combines with J gene TRBJ2-2; possible D gene TRBD1, 5 bases. Germline V gene data show CDR1 as SGHRS and CDR2 as YFSETQ. The ends were cut back, 0 bases at V and 7 bases at J, with 13 bases in the middle. There are 15 residues in the CDR3.

The V gene is TRBV6-1, the J gene TRBJ1-5, with TRBD1 identical over 7 bases. Germline V gene sequence: CDR1 MNHNS, CDR2 SASEGT. Trimming removed 6 bases from V and 3 bases from J; junction bases left unmatched: 5. The CDR3 totals 14 residues. The CDR3 here is CASRGTAFNQPQHF. As DNA, the CDR3 is TGTGCCAGCAGAGGGACAGCCTTCAATCAGCCCCAGCATTTT.